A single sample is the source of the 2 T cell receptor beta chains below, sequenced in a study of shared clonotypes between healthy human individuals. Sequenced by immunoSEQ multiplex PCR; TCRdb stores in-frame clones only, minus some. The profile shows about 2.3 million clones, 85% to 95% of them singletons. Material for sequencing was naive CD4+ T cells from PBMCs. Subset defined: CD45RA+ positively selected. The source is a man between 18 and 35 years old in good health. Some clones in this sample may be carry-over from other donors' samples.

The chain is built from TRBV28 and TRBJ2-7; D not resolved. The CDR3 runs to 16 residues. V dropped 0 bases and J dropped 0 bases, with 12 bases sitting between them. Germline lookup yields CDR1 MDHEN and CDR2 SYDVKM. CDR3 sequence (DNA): TGTGCCAGCAGTTTATGGGCCAGGACCAACTCCTACGAGCAGTACTTC. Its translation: CASSLWARTNSYEQYF.

In DNA, the CDR3 is TGTGCCAGCAGCGGAGTACACTTGGACACGACAAAAAACACTGAAGCTTTCTTT. Its protein is CASSGVHLDTTKNTEAFF. The chain uses TRBV7-2 and TRBJ1-1; D is possibly TRBD1 (5 bases). The germline V gene encodes CDR1 SGHTA and CDR2 FQGNSA. V lost 5 bases to trimming and J lost 2 bases, with 24 bases between them. The CDR3 has 18 amino acids.